The 9 T cell receptor beta chains reported below all come from one sample, sequenced in a study of CD8 T cells in ankylosing spondylitis. General study findings and limits: Ankylosing spondylitis blood appeared to be characterized by a TCR beta motif of fewer than ten highly homologous variants.

TCRdb independently ran MiXCR on the 5' RACE reads; one entry per CDR3 protein. The repertoire holds about 510,000 distinct CDR3 sequences, with under 5.5% as singletons. What these receptors recognize is not known. Specimen: blood, either unsorted or a sorted T cell fraction (not recorded which). All receptors come from a male donor with ankylosing spondylitis.

J is TRBJ2-1 and V is TRBV20-1; the D is unclear. This CDR3 comprises 10 residues. The germline gives CDR1 DFQATT, CDR2 SNEGSKA (reference sequence). V lost 6 bases, J lost 4 bases, and 4 bases lay in between. The CDR3 is CSAGYNEQFF. CDR3 nucleotide sequence: TGCAGTGCCGGGTACAATGAGCAGTTCTTC.

There are many counts of this clonotype. The J gene is TRBJ1-1, the V gene TRBV29-1, with a weak D call TRBD1 (5 bases). The germline V gene encodes CDR1 SQVTM and CDR2 ANQGSEA. Trimming cost V 5 bases and J 7 bases, with 20 bases left between them. The CDR3 loop spans 14 amino acids. The CDR3 region has the DNA TGCAGCGTTAGGTTCAGGGTCTCATCCAATGAAGCTTTCTTT. Its protein product is CSVRFRVSSNEAFF.

This clonotype was recorded many times. The chain couples TRBV12-3 or TRBV12-4 to TRBJ2-3; 7 nucleotides match TRBD2. V gave up 10 bases and J gave up 7 bases; unmatched junction bases: 8. The CDR3 spans 12 residues. The CDR3 protein is CATERGGNTQYF. For the CDR3, the DNA is TGTGCCACCGAGCGGGGTGGAAATACGCAGTATTTT.

Many counts were recorded for this clonotype. The chain joins TRBV20-1 to TRBJ2-5; TRBD1 matches at 7 bases. Germline lookup yields CDR1 DFQATT and CDR2 SNEGSKA (reference sequence). V trimming: 6 bases; J trimming: 3 bases; junction bases outside the gene matches: 7. The CDR3 contains 13 residues. The CDR3 DNA sequence: TGCAGTGCAAGAAAAGGGACAGAAGAGACCCAGTACTTC. The encoded protein is CSARKGTEETQYF.

This clonotype was detected many times. The gene calls are TRBV20-1 and TRBJ2-5, with TRBD2 as a possible D gene (6 bases). The CDR3 totals 13 residues. Germline V gives CDR1 DFQATT, CDR2 SNEGSKA (reference sequence). Trimming stripped 6 bases from V and 6 bases from J, with 17 bases between. The CDR3 DNA sequence: TGCAGTGCAGAATTGACCGGGGGAAAGACCCAGTACTTC. This codes for CSAELTGGKTQYF.

In this sample, this clonotype turned up a few times. CDR3 residues: CASSLHPGETDTQYF. CDR3 DNA: TGTGCCAGCAGTTTACATCCGGGAGAGACAGATACGCAGTATTTT. The chain carries TRBV28 and TRBJ2-3; D might be TRBD2 (6 bases). CDR1 is MDHEN and CDR2 is SYDVKM in the germline V gene. The CDR3 length is 15 residues. The V and J ends lost 2 bases and 3 bases respectively, with 12 bases between them.

This clonotype was found many times. The chain has TRBV27 and TRBJ1-1; 12 nucleotides match TRBD1. The CDR3 loop spans 15 amino acids. J was trimmed by 2 bases and V by 5 bases; bases with no gene match: 3. Germline CDR1 reads MNHEY; CDR2 reads SMNVEV (reference sequence). The DNA of the CDR3 is TGTGCCAGCAGTACCGGGACAGGGGGCAACACTGAAGCTTTCTTT. Translation: CASSTGTGGNTEAFF.

This clonotype was recorded many times. The chain links TRBV20-1 to TRBJ2-3; D is possibly TRBD2 (5 bases). This CDR3 has 12 amino acids. Germline assignment: CDR1 DFQATT and CDR2 SNEGSKA (reference sequence). The V gene lost 3 bases and the J gene lost 6 bases, with 10 bases spanning the gap. For the CDR3, the DNA is TGCAGTGCTAGGCGAGGGCTTGATACGCAGTATTTT. It encodes CSARRGLDTQYF.

This clonotype was seen repeatedly, ten times or more. This chain uses TRBV7-9 with TRBJ2-1, with a weak D call TRBD1 (6 bases). Germline V gene data show CDR1 as SEHNR and CDR2 as FQNEAQ (reference sequence). CDR3 length: 15 amino acids. The germline V and J ends were trimmed by 1 base and 3 bases, with 10 bases remaining between them. In DNA, the CDR3 is TGTGCCAGCAGCTTAGGAATAGGGGGCTACAATGAGCAGTTCTTC. Translation gives CASSLGIGGYNEQFF.